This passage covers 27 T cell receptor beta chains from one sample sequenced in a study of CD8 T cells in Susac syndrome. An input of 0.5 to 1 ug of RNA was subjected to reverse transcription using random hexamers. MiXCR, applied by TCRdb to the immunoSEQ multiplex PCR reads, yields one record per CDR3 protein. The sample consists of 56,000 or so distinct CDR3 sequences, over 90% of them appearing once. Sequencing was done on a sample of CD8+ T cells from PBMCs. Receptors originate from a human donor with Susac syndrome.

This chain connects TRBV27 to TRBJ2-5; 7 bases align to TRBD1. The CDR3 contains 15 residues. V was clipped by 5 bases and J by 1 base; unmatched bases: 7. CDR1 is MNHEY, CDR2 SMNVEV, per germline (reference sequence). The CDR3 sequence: CASSQPGQSQETQYF. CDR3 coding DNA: TGTGCCAGCAGTCAACCGGGACAGAGCCAAGAGACCCAGTACTTC.

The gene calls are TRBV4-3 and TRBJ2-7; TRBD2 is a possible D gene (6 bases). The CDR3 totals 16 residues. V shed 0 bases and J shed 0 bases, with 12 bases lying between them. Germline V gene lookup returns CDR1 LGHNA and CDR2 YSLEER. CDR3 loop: CASSQDGPGDSYEQYF. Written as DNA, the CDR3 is TGCGCCAGCAGCCAAGACGGCCCGGGGGACTCCTACGAGCAGTACTTC.

The CDR3 here is CSVDLDKEQYF. The CDR3 DNA follows: TGCAGCGTTGACTTGGACAAAGAGCAGTACTTC. V and J are TRBV29-1 and TRBJ2-7; TRBD1 is a possible D gene (5 bases). Trimming took off 3 bases at V and 7 bases at J, with 10 bases between the two ends. This CDR3 is built from 11 residues. CDR1 and CDR2 (germline): SQVTM, ANQGSEA.

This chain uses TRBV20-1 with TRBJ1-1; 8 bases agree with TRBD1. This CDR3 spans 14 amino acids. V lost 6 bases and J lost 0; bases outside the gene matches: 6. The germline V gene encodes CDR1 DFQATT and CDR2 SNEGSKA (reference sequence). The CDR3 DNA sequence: TGCAGTGCACCAAGACAGGGGATGAACACTGAAGCTTTCTTT. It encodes CSAPRQGMNTEAFF.

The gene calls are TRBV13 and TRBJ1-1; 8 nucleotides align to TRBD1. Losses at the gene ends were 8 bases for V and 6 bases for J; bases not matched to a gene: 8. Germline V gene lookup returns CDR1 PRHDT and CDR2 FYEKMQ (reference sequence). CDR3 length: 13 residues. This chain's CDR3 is CASDQGASAEAFF. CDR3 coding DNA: TGTGCCAGCGATCAGGGGGCTAGTGCTGAAGCTTTCTTT.

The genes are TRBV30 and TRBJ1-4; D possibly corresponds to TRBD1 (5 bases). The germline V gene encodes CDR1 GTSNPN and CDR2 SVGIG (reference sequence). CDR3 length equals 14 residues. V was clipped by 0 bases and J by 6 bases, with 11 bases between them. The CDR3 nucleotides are TGTGCCTGGAGTGTAATCTGGGACGATGAAAAACTGTTTTTT. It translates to CAWSVIWDDEKLFF. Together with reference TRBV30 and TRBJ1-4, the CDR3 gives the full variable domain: SQTIHQWPATLVQPVGSPLSLECTVEGTSNPNLYWYRQAAGRGLQLLFYSVGIGQISSEVPQNLSASRPQDRQFILSSKKLLLSDSGFYLCAWSVIWDDEKLFFGSGTQLSVL.

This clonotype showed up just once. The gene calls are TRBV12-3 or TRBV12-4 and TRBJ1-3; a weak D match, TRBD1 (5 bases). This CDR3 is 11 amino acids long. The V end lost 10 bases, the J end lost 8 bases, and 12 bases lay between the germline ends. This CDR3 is CATAQGYTIYF. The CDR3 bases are TGTGCCACCGCCCAGGGATACACCATATATTTT.

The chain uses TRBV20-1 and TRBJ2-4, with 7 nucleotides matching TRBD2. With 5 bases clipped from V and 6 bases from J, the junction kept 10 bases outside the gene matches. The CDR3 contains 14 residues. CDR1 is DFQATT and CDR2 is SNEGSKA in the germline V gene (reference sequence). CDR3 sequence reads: CSAFTLAARNIQYF. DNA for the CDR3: TGCAGTGCTTTCACGCTAGCGGCGAGAAACATTCAGTACTTC.

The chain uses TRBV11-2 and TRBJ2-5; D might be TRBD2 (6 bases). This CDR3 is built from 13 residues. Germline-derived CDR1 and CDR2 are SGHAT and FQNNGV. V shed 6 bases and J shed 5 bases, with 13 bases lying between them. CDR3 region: CASSRGSGETQYF. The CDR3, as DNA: TGTGCCAGCAGTCGGGGGAGCGGGGAGACCCAGTACTTC.

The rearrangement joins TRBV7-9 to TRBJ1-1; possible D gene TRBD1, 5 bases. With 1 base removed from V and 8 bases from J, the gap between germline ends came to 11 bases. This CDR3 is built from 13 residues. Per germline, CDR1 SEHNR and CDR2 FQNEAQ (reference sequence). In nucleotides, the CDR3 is TGTGCCAGCAGCTTAGTGGCGGGGACCGAAGCTTTCTTT. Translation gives CASSLVAGTEAFF.

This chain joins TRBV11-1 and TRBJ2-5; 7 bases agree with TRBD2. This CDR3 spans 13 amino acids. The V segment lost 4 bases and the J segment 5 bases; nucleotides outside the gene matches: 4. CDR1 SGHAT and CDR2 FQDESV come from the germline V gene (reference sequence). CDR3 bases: TGTGCCAGCAGCTCGACTAGCCCGGAGACCCAGTACTTC. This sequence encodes CASSSTSPETQYF.

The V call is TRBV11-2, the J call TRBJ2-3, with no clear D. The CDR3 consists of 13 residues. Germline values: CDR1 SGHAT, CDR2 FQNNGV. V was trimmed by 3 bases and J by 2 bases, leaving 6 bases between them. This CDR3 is CASSFFNTDTQYF. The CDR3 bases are TGTGCCAGCAGCTTTTTCAACACAGATACGCAGTATTTT.

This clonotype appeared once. As DNA, the CDR3 is TGTGCCACCAGCAGTAAACAAAATGAAAAACTGTTTTTT. It translates to CATSSKQNEKLFF. The gene calls are TRBV15 and TRBJ1-4; D not resolved. V lost 3 bases, J lost 5 bases, and 7 bases lay in between. Per germline, CDR1 LNHNV and CDR2 YYDKDF (reference sequence). This CDR3 is built from 13 residues.

In nucleotides, the CDR3 is TGCAGTGCTAGTACAGGGTCGAAATATAGCAATCAGCCCCAGCATTTT. Translated: CSASTGSKYSNQPQHF. The V call is TRBV20-1, the J call TRBJ1-5; D is perhaps TRBD1 (6 bases). CDR1 and CDR2 (germline): DFQATT, SNEGSKA (reference sequence). This CDR3 region has 16 residues. Deletions cut 3 bases from V and 0 bases from J, with 15 bases between.

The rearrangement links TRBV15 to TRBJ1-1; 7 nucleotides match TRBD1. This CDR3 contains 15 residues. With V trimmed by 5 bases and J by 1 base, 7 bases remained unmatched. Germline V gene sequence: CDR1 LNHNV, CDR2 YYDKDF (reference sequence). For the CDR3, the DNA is TGTGCCACCAGCGGTGACAGGGCCGCGAACACTGAAGCTTTCTTT. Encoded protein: CATSGDRAANTEAFF.

CDR3 loop: CSVDVNTEAFF. The CDR3 DNA reads TGCAGCGTTGACGTGAACACTGAAGCTTTCTTT. V is TRBV29-1 and J is TRBJ1-1, with D uncertain. This CDR3 is built from 11 residues. Germline CDR1 and CDR2: SQVTM and ANQGSEA. V was pared by 3 bases and J by 0 bases, with 2 bases between.

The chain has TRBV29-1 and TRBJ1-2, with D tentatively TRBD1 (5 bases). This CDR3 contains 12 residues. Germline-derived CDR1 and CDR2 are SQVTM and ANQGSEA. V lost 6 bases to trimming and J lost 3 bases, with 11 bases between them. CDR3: CSVPWGYYGYTF. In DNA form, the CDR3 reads TGCAGCGTGCCTTGGGGGTACTATGGCTACACCTTC. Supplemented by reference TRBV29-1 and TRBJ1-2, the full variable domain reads SAVISQKPSRDICQRGTSLTIQCQVDSQVTMMFWYRQQPGQSLTLIATANQGSEATYESGFVIDKFPISRPNLTFSTLTVSNMSPEDSSIYLCSVPWGYYGYTFGSGTRLTVV.

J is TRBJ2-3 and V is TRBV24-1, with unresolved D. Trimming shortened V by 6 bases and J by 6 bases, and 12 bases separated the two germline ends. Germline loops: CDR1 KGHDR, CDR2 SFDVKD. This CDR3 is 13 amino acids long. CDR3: CATSSVGGDTQYF. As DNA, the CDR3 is TGTGCCACCAGTTCAGTTGGCGGTGATACGCAGTATTTT.

The CDR3 nucleotides are TGTGCCAGCTTACAGGAGGGGCAAGAGACCCAGTACTTC. It yields the protein CASLQEGQETQYF. The chain links TRBV18 to TRBJ2-5; tentatively, D is TRBD2 (6 bases). V was pared by 7 bases and J by 2 bases, with 11 bases between. This CDR3 has 13 residues. Germline V gene sequence: CDR1 KGHSH, CDR2 LQKENI. The full variable domain, with the rest looked up from reference TRBV18 and TRBJ2-5, is NAGVMQNPRHLVRRRGQEARLRCSPMKGHSHVYWYRQLPEEGLKFMVYLQKENIIDESGMPKERFSAEFPKEGPSILRIQQVVRGDSAAYFCASLQEGQETQYFGPGTRLLVL.

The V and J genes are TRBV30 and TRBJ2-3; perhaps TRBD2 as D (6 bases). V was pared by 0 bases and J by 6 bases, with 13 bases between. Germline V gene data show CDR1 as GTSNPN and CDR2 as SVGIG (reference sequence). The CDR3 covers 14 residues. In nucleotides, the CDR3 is TGTGCCTGGAGTGTTGTCGGGGGAGGTGATACGCAGTATTTT. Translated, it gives CAWSVVGGGDTQYF.

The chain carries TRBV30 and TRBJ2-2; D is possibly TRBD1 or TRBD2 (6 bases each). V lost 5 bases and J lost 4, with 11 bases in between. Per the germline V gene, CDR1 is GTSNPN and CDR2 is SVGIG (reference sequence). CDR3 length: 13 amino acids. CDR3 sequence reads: CAWAGEVTGELFF. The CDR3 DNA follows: TGTGCCTGGGCAGGGGAGGTCACCGGGGAGCTGTTTTTT.

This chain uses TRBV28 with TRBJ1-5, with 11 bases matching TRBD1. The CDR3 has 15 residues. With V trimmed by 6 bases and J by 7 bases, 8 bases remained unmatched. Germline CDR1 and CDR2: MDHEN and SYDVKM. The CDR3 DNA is TGTGCCAGCAGGCGGGGACAGGGGGGTAGACAGCCCCAGCATTTT. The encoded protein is CASRRGQGGRQPQHF.

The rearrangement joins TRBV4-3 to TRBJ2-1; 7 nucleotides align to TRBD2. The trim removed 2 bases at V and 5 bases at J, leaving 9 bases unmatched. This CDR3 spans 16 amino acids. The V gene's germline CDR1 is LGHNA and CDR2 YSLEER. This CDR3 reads CASSQSGLAANNEQFF. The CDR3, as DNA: TGCGCCAGCAGCCAATCCGGGCTAGCGGCAAACAATGAGCAGTTCTTC.

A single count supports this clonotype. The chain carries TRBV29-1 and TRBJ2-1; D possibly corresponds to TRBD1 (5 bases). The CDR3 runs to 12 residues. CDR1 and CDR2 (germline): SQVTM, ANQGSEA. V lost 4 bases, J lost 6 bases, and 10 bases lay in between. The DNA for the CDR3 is TGCAGCGTTGTCCCAGGGTCCAATGAGCAGTTCTTC. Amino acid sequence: CSVVPGSNEQFF.

CDR3 in amino acids: CASWGTGELFF. The DNA for the CDR3 is TGTGCCAGCTGGGGGACCGGGGAGCTGTTTTTT. The chain links TRBV12-3 or TRBV12-4 to TRBJ2-2; D is possibly TRBD1 or TRBD2 (5 bases each). The CDR3 runs to 11 residues. Trimming shortened V by 8 bases and J by 5 bases, and 6 bases separated the two germline ends.

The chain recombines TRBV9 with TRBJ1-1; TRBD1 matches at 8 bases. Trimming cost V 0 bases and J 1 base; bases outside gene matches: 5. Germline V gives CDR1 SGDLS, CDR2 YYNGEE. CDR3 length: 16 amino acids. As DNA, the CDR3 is TGTGCCAGCAGCGTAGACACAGGGGGGCAGAACACTGAAGCTTTCTTT. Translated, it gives CASSVDTGGQNTEAFF.

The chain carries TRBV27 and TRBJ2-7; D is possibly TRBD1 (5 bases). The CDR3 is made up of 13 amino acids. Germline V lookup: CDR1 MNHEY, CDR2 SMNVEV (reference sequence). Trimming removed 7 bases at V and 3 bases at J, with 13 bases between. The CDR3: CASNTAGNYEQYF. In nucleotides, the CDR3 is TGTGCCAGCAACACCGCAGGGAACTACGAGCAGTACTTC.